The 14 T cell receptor beta chains in this list originate from one sample, sequenced in a study of blood T cell repertoires in COVID-19. Assay: immunoSEQ multiplex PCR; the TCRdb copy retains only in-frame clones and omits some. The table lists approximately 250,000 clones, under 90% of them singletons, with about 9.1% in the top ten. Material for sequencing was peripheral blood. The origin of the receptors is a human donor in a cohort sampled during active COVID-19.

The CDR3 nucleotides read TGTGCCAGCAGTAAAGACAGGGTCAGGGATCAGCCCCAGCATTTT. This codes for CASSKDRVRDQPQHF. This chain uses TRBV28 with TRBJ1-5; 7 bases align to TRBD1. CDR3 length equals 15 residues. After removal of 5 bases from V and 5 bases from J, the junction contained 9 bases not matched to a gene. The germline V gene has CDR1 MDHEN and CDR2 SYDVKM.

V is TRBV5-1 and J is TRBJ2-2; 13 bases are a match to TRBD2. V lost 0 bases, J lost 4 bases, and 6 bases stayed unmatched. Per the germline V gene, CDR1 is SGHRS and CDR2 is YFSETQ. The CDR3 has 18 amino acids. The CDR3 region is CASSLARTSGRPTGELFF. CDR3 sequence (DNA): TGCGCCAGCAGCTTGGCACGGACTAGCGGGAGACCCACCGGGGAGCTGTTTTTT.

This clone was counted a single time. The rearrangement links TRBV21-1 to TRBJ1-1; whether TRBD1, the table's D call, matches the DNA was not checked. TRBV21-1 is a documented pseudogene. The CDR3 contains 17 residues. CDR3: CASSKWGTGFMNTEAFF. The CDR3 DNA reads as TGTGCCAGCAGCAAATGGGGGACAGGGTTCATGAACACTGAAGCTTTCTTT.

The chain has TRBV6-1 and TRBJ1-4, with D uncertain. Looked up from germline, CDR1 is MNHNS and CDR2 is SASEGT. Deletions cut 3 bases from V and 8 bases from J, with 13 bases between. This CDR3 is built from 14 residues. This chain's CDR3 is CASSDGGVDEKLFF. CDR3 nucleotide sequence: TGTGCCAGCAGTGACGGCGGGGTCGACGAAAAACTGTTTTTT.

V gene TRBV4-3 combines with J gene TRBJ2-5; TRBD1 is a possible D gene (7 bases). The CDR3 covers 16 residues. V was trimmed by 1 base and J by 5 bases, leaving 17 bases between them. Germline lookup yields CDR1 LGHNA and CDR2 YSLEER. DNA of the CDR3: TGCGCCAGCAGCCAAGGAGCGGCAGGGGGGATGGAGACCCAGTACTTC. It translates to CASSQGAAGGMETQYF.

The chain links TRBV6-2 or TRBV6-3 to TRBJ1-5; TRBD1 might be the D (5 bases). This CDR3 is built from 17 residues. Looked up from germline, CDR1 is MNHEY and CDR2 is SVGEGT. Trimming pared 4 bases from V and 0 bases from J, leaving 16 bases between. The CDR3 nucleotides read TGTGCCAGCAGTTCGAGACAGTCAACCTTTAGCAATCAGCCCCAGCATTTT. It encodes CASSSRQSTFSNQPQHF.

The rearrangement uses TRBV6-1 and TRBJ1-5, with a possible D match to TRBD1 (5 bases). The germline V and J ends were trimmed by 2 bases and 4 bases, with 9 bases remaining between them. The CDR3 covers 14 residues. Germline V gives CDR1 MNHNS, CDR2 SASEGT. CDR3 protein: CASSESGGNQPQHF. The CDR3 bases are TGTGCCAGCAGTGAATCGGGGGGAAATCAGCCCCAGCATTTT.

This chain uses TRBV13 with TRBJ2-5; 10 nucleotides agree with TRBD2. V was clipped by 1 base and J by 0 bases; unmatched bases: 2. This CDR3 region has 16 residues. Germline V CDR1 and CDR2: PRHDT, FYEKMQ (reference sequence). The CDR3 loop is CASSLELAGYQETQYF. In nucleotides, the CDR3 is TGTGCCAGCAGCTTAGAACTAGCGGGGTACCAAGAGACCCAGTACTTC.

The chain employs TRBV6-1 and TRBJ1-3; TRBD1 is a possible D gene (5 bases). The CDR3 runs 15 residues. V dropped 0 bases and J dropped 4 bases, with 10 bases sitting between them. Per germline, CDR1 MNHNS and CDR2 SASEGT. CDR3 sequence (DNA): TGTGCCAGCAGTGAAGCAGGGGCAGGGGGAAACACCATATATTTT. It codes for CASSEAGAGGNTIYF.

The CDR3 here is CASSPSSGTRYEQYF. The CDR3 DNA is TGTGCCAGCTCACCATCTAGCGGAACACGCTACGAGCAGTACTTC. The rearrangement joins TRBV18 to TRBJ2-7, with 7 nucleotides matching TRBD2. J gave up 3 bases and V 2 bases, and 7 bases lay outside the gene matches. The V gene's germline CDR1 is KGHSH and CDR2 LQKENI. The CDR3 is 15 residues long.

This chain connects TRBV5-1 to TRBJ2-7; D is uncertain. The CDR3 has 14 residues. V gave up 0 bases and J gave up 7 bases, with 14 bases separating them. Germline values: CDR1 SGHRS, CDR2 YFSETQ. The CDR3 region is CASSLVPGAREQYF. The CDR3 coding sequence is TGCGCCAGCAGCTTGGTCCCGGGTGCGAGGGAGCAGTACTTC.

As regards this clone: At one end the junction does not follow the germline gene, possibly because of a read error. CDR3 loop: CASSPASGGGETQYF. The CDR3 coding sequence is TGTGCTAGCAGCCCAGCCTCGGGGGGCGGAGAGACCCAGTACTTC. The chain employs TRBV7-7 and TRBJ2-5, with D perhaps TRBD2 (7 bases). The germline V gene encodes CDR1 SSHAT and CDR2 FNYEAQ (reference sequence). The CDR3 is 15 residues long.

The rearrangement links TRBV5-6 to TRBJ2-2, with TRBD2 as a possible D gene (5 bases). The CDR3 loop spans 15 amino acids. Per germline, CDR1 SGHDT and CDR2 YYEEEE. Trimming removed 1 base from V and 0 bases from J, with 7 bases in between. CDR3 sequence (DNA): TGTGCCAGCAGCTTGTGGGAGACGAACACCGGGGAGCTGTTTTTT. Translating gives CASSLWETNTGELFF.

This chain uses TRBV6-1 with TRBJ2-6, with 7 bases fitting TRBD1. The trim removed 4 bases at V and 1 base at J, leaving 13 bases unmatched. The CDR3 length is 19 residues. Germline assignment: CDR1 MNHNS and CDR2 SASEGT. CDR3 nucleotide sequence: TGTGCCAGCAGTGCTCGGACAGGCGGAACCGGGTCTGGGGCCAACGTCCTGACTTTC. Translated, it gives CASSARTGGTGSGANVLTF.